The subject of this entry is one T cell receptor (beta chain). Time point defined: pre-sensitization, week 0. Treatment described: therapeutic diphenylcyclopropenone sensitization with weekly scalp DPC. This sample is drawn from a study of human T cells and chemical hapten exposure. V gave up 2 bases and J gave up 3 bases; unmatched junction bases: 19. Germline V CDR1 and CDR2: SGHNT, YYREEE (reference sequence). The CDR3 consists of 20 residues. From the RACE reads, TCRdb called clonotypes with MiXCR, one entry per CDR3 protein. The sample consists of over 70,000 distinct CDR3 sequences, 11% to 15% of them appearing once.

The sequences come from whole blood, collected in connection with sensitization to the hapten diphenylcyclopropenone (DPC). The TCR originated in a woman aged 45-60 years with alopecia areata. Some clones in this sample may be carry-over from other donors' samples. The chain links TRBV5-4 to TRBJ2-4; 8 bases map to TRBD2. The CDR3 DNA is TGTGCCAGCAGCTTCAGCTTCCTAGCGGGCTCCGACGTAATCAAAAACATTCAGTACTTC. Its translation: CASSFSFLAGSDVIKNIQYF.